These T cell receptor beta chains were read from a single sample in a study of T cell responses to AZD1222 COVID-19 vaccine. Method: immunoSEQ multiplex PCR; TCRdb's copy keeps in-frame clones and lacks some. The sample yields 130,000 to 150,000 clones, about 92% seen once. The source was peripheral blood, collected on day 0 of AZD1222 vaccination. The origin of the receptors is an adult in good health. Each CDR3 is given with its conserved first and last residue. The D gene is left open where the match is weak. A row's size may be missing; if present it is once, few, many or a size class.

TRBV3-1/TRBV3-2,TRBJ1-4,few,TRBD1,CASSLLTGRGEKLFF,TGTGCCAGCAGCCTCCTGACAGGGAGGGGTGAAAAACTGTTTTTT
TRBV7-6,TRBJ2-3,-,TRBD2,CASSPSGRDTDTQYF,TGTGCCAGCAGCCCTAGCGGGAGAGACACAGATACGCAGTATTTT
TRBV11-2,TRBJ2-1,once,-,CASSSRDIPSSFTYNEQFF,TGTGCCAGCAGCTCTCGGGACATACCTTCCTCCTTTACCTACAATGAGCAGTTCTTC
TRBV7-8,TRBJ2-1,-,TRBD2,CASSLTGGSSSYNEQFF,TGTGCCAGCAGCTTAACGGGCGGGAGCTCCTCCTACAATGAGCAGTTCTTC
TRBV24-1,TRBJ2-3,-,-,CATSDRSRVNTQYF,TGTGCCACCAGTGATAGGTCTAGAGTAAATACGCAGTATTTT
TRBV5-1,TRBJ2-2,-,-,CASSPGQNTGELFF,TGCGCCAGCAGCCCCGGACAGAACACCGGGGAGCTGTTTTTT
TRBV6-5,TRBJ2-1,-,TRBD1,CASSSTGGRAYNEQFF,TGTGCCAGCAGTTCTACAGGGGGCCGGGCCTACAATGAGCAGTTCTTC
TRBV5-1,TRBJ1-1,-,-,CASSLSSTTEAFF,TGCGCCAGCAGCTTGTCATCTACCACTGAAGCTTTCTTT
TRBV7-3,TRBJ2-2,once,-,CASSLIASATGELFF,TGTGCCAGCAGCTTAATTGCGTCAGCCACCGGGGAGCTGTTTTTT
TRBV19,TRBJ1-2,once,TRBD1,CASRRQGGYGYTF,TGTGCCAGTAGGCGACAGGGTGGTTATGGCTACACCTTC
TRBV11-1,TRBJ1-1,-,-,CASSRRGQAFF,TGTGCCAGCAGCCGCCGCGGCCAGGCTTTCTTT
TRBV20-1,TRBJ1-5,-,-,CSASYSNQPQHF,TGCAGTGCTAGTTATAGCAATCAGCCCCAGCATTTT
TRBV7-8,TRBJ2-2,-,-,CASSLRVIAGELFF,TGTGCCAGCAGCTTAAGGGTAATAGCCGGGGAGCTGTTTTTT
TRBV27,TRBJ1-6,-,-,CASRSLPRWGSPLHF,TGTGCCAGCAGATCCCTCCCGCGGTGGGGATCACCCCTCCACTTT
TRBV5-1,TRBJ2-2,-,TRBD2,CASSLVVSGENTGELFF,TGCGCCAGCAGCTTGGTAGTTAGCGGGGAGAACACCGGGGAGCTGTTTTTT
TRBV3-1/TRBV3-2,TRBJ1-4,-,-,CASSHDSGKLFF,TGTGCCAGCAGCCACGACAGTGGAAAACTGTTTTTT
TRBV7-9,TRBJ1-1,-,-,CASSLVGVKNTEAFF,TGTGCCAGCAGCTTAGTAGGGGTAAAGAACACTGAAGCTTTCTTT
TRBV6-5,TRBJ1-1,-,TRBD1,CASSRTGRTVTEAFF,TGTGCCAGCAGTCGGACAGGGAGGACGGTCACTGAAGCTTTCTTT
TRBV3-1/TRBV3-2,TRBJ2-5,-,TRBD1,CASSLRTGSETQYF,TGTGCCAGCAGCCTGCGGACAGGGTCAGAGACCCAGTACTTC
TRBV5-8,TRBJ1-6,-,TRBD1,CASRQTGQALISPLHF,TGTGCCAGCAGACAAACTGGACAGGCTCTGATTTCACCCCTCCACTTT
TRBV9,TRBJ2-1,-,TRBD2,CASSAPSGSSYNEQFF,TGTGCCAGCAGCGCACCTAGCGGTAGCTCCTACAATGAGCAGTTCTTC
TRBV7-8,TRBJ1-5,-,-,CASSRGLSGANQPQHF,TGTGCCAGCAGTCGGGGCTTGAGCGGCGCAAATCAGCCCCAGCATTTT
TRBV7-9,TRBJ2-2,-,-,CASRESSMSTGELFF,TGTGCCAGCAGGGAAAGTAGCATGAGCACCGGGGAGCTGTTTTTT
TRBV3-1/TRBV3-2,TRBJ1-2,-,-,CASSRVRDPLGGYTF,TGTGCCAGCAGCCGAGTCCGGGACCCTCTAGGTGGCTACACCTTC
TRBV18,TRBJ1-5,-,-,CASSPGQSSNQPQHF,TGTGCCAGCTCACCTGGACAGTCAAGCAATCAGCCCCAGCATTTT
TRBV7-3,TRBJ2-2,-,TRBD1,CASSPGTGWDTGELFF,TGTGCCAGCAGCCCCGGGACAGGGTGGGACACCGGGGAGCTGTTTTTT
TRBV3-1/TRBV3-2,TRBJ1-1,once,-,CASSLSPRNTEAFF,TGTGCCAGCAGCCTCAGTCCCAGGAACACTGAAGCTTTCTTT
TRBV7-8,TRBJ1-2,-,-,CASSQGSGGYTF,TGTGCCAGCAGCCAGGGTAGCGGAGGCTACACCTTC
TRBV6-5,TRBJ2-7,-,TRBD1,CASSYDGGQGNEQYF,TGTGCCAGCAGTTATGATGGGGGACAGGGGAACGAGCAGTACTTC
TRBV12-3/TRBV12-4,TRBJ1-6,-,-,CASSLVPDSPLHF,TGTGCCAGCAGTTTAGTACCGGATTCACCCCTCCACTTT
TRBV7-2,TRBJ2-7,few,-,CASSLGLFYEQYF,TGTGCCAGCAGCTTAGGACTGTTCTACGAGCAGTACTTC
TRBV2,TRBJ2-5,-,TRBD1,CASSSQGVPQETQYF,TGTGCCAGCTCTTCCCAGGGGGTCCCCCAAGAGACCCAGTACTTC
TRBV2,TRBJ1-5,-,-,CASSWGESNQPQHF,TGTGCCAGCAGCTGGGGAGAGAGCAATCAGCCCCAGCATTTT
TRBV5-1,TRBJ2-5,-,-,CASRRGNAQETQYF,TGCGCCAGCAGAAGGGGCAACGCCCAAGAGACCCAGTACTTC
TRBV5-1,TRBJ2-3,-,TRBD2,CASSPGLAGGRDTQYF,TGCGCCAGCAGCCCGGGACTAGCGGGGGGTCGAGATACGCAGTATTTT
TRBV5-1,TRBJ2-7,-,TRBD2,CASSTPSGGAAEEQYF,TGCGCCAGCAGCACACCTAGCGGGGGGGCAGCGGAAGAGCAGTACTTC
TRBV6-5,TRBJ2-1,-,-,CASSYSSTSNNEQFF,TGTGCCAGCAGTTACTCGAGTACGAGTAACAATGAGCAGTTCTTC
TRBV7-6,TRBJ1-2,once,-,CASGPGNYGYTF,TGTGCCAGCGGCCCAGGGAACTATGGCTACACCTTC
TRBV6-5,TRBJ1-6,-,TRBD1,CASMDRGYNSPLHF,TGTGCCAGCATGGACAGGGGCTATAATTCACCCCTCCACTTT
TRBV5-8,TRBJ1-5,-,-,CASSLGASNQPQHF,TGTGCCAGCAGCTTGGGTGCCAGCAATCAGCCCCAGCATTTT
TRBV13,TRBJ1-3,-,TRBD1,CASSQTGTGLGNTIYF,TGTGCCAGCAGCCAGACCGGGACAGGGTTAGGAAACACCATATATTTT
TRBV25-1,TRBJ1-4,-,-,CASSGQGRSNEKLFF,TGTGCCAGCAGTGGTCAGGGCAGGTCTAATGAAAAACTGTTTTTT
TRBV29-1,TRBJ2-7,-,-,CSVEARPSYYEQYF,TGCAGCGTTGAAGCCCGCCCTAGTTACTACGAGCAGTACTTC
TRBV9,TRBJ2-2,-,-,CASSVVGGELFF,TGTGCCAGCAGCGTAGTGGGCGGGGAGCTGTTTTTT
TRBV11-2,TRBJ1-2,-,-,CASSPIRDLGRGYTF,TGTGCCAGCAGCCCAATACGGGACCTGGGCAGGGGCTACACCTTC
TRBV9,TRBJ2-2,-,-,CASSVTSQNTGELFF,TGTGCCAGCAGCGTAACTAGTCAGAACACCGGGGAGCTGTTTTTT
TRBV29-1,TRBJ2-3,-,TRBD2,CSVDSGRDLTDTQYF,TGCAGCGTTGATTCGGGGAGGGATCTCACAGATACGCAGTATTTT
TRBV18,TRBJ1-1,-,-,CASSPGGGHLEAFF,TGTGCCAGCTCACCGGGTGGGGGACATCTTGAAGCTTTCTTT
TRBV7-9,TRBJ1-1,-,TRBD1,CASTNWGRQGNTEAFF,TGTGCCAGCACCAACTGGGGGAGACAGGGGAACACTGAAGCTTTCTTT
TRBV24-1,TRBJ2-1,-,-,CATSDSGTPSYNEQFF,TGTGCCACCAGTGATTCCGGGACCCCGAGCTACAATGAGCAGTTCTTC
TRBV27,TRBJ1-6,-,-,CASSSQTAINSPLHF,TGTGCCAGCAGTTCTCAGACCGCAATTAATTCACCCCTCCACTTT
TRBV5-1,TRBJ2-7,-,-,CASSSGRPRDEQYF,TGCGCCAGCAGCAGCGGCCGGCCGAGGGACGAGCAGTACTTC
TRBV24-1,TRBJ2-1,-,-,CATSDSTGRRWDEQFF,TGTGCCACCAGTGATTCGACGGGACGGCGGTGGGATGAGCAGTTCTTC
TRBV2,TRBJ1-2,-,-,CASSAGYGYTF,TGTGCCAGCAGTGCGGGCTATGGCTACACCTTC
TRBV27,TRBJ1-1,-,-,CASSPPQGAFFGQAFF,-
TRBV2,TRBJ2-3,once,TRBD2,CASSDPGTNTDTQYF,TGTGCCAGCAGTGACCCAGGGACTAACACAGATACGCAGTATTTT
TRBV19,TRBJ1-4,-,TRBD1,CASSTRQGPETNEKLFF,TGTGCCAGTAGTACAAGACAGGGGCCTGAAACTAATGAAAAACTGTTTTTT
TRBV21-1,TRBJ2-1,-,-,CASSKVSFMGESSYNEQFF,TGTGCCAGCAGCAAAGTATCGTTTATGGGGGAGAGCTCCTACAATGAGCAGTTCTTC
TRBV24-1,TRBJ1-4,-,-,CATSDPPAWGTNEKLFF,TGTGCCACCAGTGATCCCCCGGCATGGGGAACTAATGAAAAACTGTTTTTT